Below, 27 T cell receptor beta chains from the same sample are listed, as sequenced in a study of blood T cells in healthy people across ages. A second PCR, run for roughly 7 to 12 cycles, used a sample-barcoded 5' primer plus a J-beta primer mix. A single record per CDR3 protein comes from TCRdb applying MiXCR to the 5' RACE reads. The table records 600,000 or so distinct CDR3 sequences, more than 45% of them present only once. Sequencing was performed on blood. The receptor source for this set is a man of 80 years or more in good health.

This clonotype showed up many times. This sequence joins TRBV6-6 and TRBJ2-3; TRBD2 agrees at 15 bases. The CDR3 covers 16 residues. CDR1 is MNHNY and CDR2 is SVGAGI in the germline V gene (reference sequence). The V and J ends lost 10 bases and 5 bases, in that order; junction bases with no gene match: 10. Here the CDR3 DNA reads TGTGCCACCGAGGGGCCGGGACTAGCGGGAGGAGATACGCAGTATTTT. Translating gives CATEGPGLAGGDTQYF.

CDR3 coding DNA: TGTGCCATCAGTGAGTCGGGGAAAACAGATACGCAGTATTTT. This translates into CAISESGKTDTQYF. This sequence joins TRBV10-3 and TRBJ2-3; no clear D gene. Trimming left V 0 bases short and J 3 bases short, with 7 bases between. The CDR3 covers 14 residues. CDR1 and CDR2 from the germline V gene are ENHRY and SYGVKD.

This clonotype was recorded a few times. The chain combines TRBV15 with TRBJ2-4; perhaps TRBD2 as D (6 bases). CDR1 LNHNV and CDR2 YYDKDF come from the germline V gene (reference sequence). The CDR3 is made up of 14 amino acids. Between the trimmed V and J ends, which lost 0 bases and 14 bases, there was a span of 17 bases. For the CDR3, the DNA is TGTGCCACCAGCAGAGATGGAGGGGCAGACTGGAAGTACTTC. Amino acids: CATSRDGGADWKYF.

This clonotype has more than one count but fewer than ten. The rearrangement links TRBV28 to TRBJ1-3; the match to TRBD1 covers 7 bases. Trimming cost V 2 bases and J 0 bases; bases outside gene matches: 4. This CDR3 has 16 amino acids. The germline V gene encodes CDR1 MDHEN and CDR2 SYDVKM. CDR3 nucleotides: TGTGCCAGCAGTTTACCCGGGACAGCCTCTGGAAACACCATATATTTT. Residues: CASSLPGTASGNTIYF.

This sequence joins TRBV28 and TRBJ1-2; D is unresolved. V was trimmed by 3 bases and J by 3 bases, leaving 11 bases between them. Per germline, CDR1 MDHEN and CDR2 SYDVKM. The CDR3 extends over 14 amino acids. CDR3 nucleotide sequence: TGTGCCAGCAGTTTTGAGGGAAACCACTATGGCTACACCTTC. Residues: CASSFEGNHYGYTF.

This clonotype was seen a few times. V usage is TRBV7-2 and J usage is TRBJ2-5; TRBD2 matches at 9 bases. The CDR3 sequence is 16 residues long. Per germline, CDR1 SGHTA and CDR2 FQGNSA. V lost 1 base to trimming and J lost 6 bases; unmatched junction nucleotides: 9. The CDR3 DNA sequence: TGTGCCAGCAGCTTAGACGGCGGGAGGGCCACAAAGACCCAGTACTTC. Amino acid sequence: CASSLDGGRATKTQYF. Using reference TRBV7-2 and TRBJ2-5 for the parts outside the CDR3, the full variable domain is GAGVSQSPSNKVTEKGKDVELRCDPISGHTALYWYRQSLGQGLEFLIYFQGNSAPDKSGLPSDRFSAERTGGSVSTLTIQRTQQEDSAVYLCASSLDGGRATKTQYFGPGTRLLVL.

The table lists this clonotype with many counts. The V and J genes are TRBV20-1 and TRBJ1-5; TRBD1 matches at 10 bases. This CDR3 has 13 amino acids. Germline V lookup: CDR1 DFQATT, CDR2 SNEGSKA (reference sequence). The CDR3 loop is CCTGTGVDQPQHF. The DNA of the CDR3 is TGCTGTACGGGGACAGGGGTTGATCAGCCCCAGCATTTT.

This rearrangement joins TRBV10-3 to TRBJ2-5, with 10 positions matching TRBD1. From germline, CDR1 is ENHRY and CDR2 SYGVKD. The CDR3 covers 13 residues. The V gene end was trimmed by 8 bases and the J gene end by 4 bases; junction bases not matched to a gene: 4. The CDR3 loop is CAIRRDRGETQYF. In DNA, the CDR3 is TGTGCCATCCGAAGGGACAGGGGAGAGACCCAGTACTTC.

This clonotype was detected many times. The rearrangement uses TRBV6-6 and TRBJ2-1; TRBD2 aligns across 13 bases. V was pared by 5 bases and J by 6 bases, with 7 bases of the junction left unmatched. CDR3 length: 16 residues. Germline loops: CDR1 MNHNY, CDR2 SVGAGI (reference sequence). Written as DNA, the CDR3 is TGTGCCAGCAGTCCCACTAGCGGGGGGGCCCGCAATGAGCAGTTCTTC. Its protein product is CASSPTSGGARNEQFF.

V usage is TRBV5-1 and J usage is TRBJ2-1; tentatively, D is TRBD1 (5 bases). The CDR3 has 16 residues. CDR1 and CDR2 from the germline V gene are SGHRS and YFSETQ. V lost 4 bases, J lost 7 bases, and 21 bases lay in between. Written as DNA, the CDR3 is TGCGCCAGCAGCCTTAAGACAGCCCACACAAGTAATGAGCAGTTCTTC. Its translation: CASSLKTAHTSNEQFF.

This clonotype was recorded a few times. The V gene is TRBV5-1, the J gene TRBJ2-1, with 7 bases aligning to TRBD2. V shed 0 bases, J shed 8 bases, and the junction held 5 bases outside the gene matches. The CDR3 consists of 14 residues. CDR1 is SGHRS, CDR2 YFSETQ, per germline. The CDR3 nucleotides are TGCGCCAGCAGCTTGGGGGACTATCGCGATGAGCAGTTCTTC. Its translation is CASSLGDYRDEQFF. The full variable domain, completed using reference TRBV5-1 and TRBJ2-1, is KAGVTQTPRYLIKTRGQQVTLSCSPISGHRSVSWYQQTPGQGLQFLFEYFSETQRNKGNFPGRFSGRQFSNSRSEMNVSTLELGDSALYLCASSLGDYRDEQFFGPGTRLTVL.

This clonotype was counted between two and nine times. The V gene is TRBV20-1, the J gene TRBJ1-2; possible D gene TRBD1, 6 bases. Germline values: CDR1 DFQATT, CDR2 SNEGSKA (reference sequence). V was pared by 6 bases and J by 6 bases, with 20 bases between. The CDR3 extends over 14 amino acids. DNA for the CDR3: TGCAGTGCGCGTTTGGGGGGGGCCCAGGATGGCTACACCTTC. Amino acid sequence: CSARLGGAQDGYTF.

The gene calls are TRBV3-1 and TRBJ2-4, with 12 positions matching TRBD2. Germline CDR1 LGHDT, CDR2 YNNKEL (reference sequence). Trimming cost V 1 base and J 1 base; bases outside gene matches: 11. The length of the CDR3 is 20 residues. The CDR3 DNA reads as TGTGCCAGCAGCCAAGTGGCCGGGCTAGCGGGGGGGCCGGCCAAAAACATTCAGTACTTC. Its translation is CASSQVAGLAGGPAKNIQYF.

This clonotype was detected only a few times. The CDR3 protein is CASSLTSGRDNEQFF. The CDR3, as DNA: TGTGCCAGCAGCTTGACTAGCGGGAGGGACAATGAGCAGTTCTTC. The chain has TRBV9 and TRBJ2-1, with 14 bases identical to TRBD2. CDR1 and CDR2 from the germline V gene are SGDLS and YYNGEE. The V and J ends lost 4 bases and 5 bases, in that order; junction bases with no gene match: 2. The CDR3 totals 15 residues. Variable domain in full (rest from reference TRBV9 and TRBJ2-1): DSGVTQTPKHLITATGQRVTLRCSPRSGDLSVYWYQQSLDQGLQFLIQYYNGEERAKGNILERFSAQQFPDLHSELNLSSLELGDSALYFCASSLTSGRDNEQFFGPGTRLTVL.

This clonotype was picked up a small number of times. The rearrangement links TRBV7-2 to TRBJ2-4; no firm D call. Trimming removed 1 base at V and 0 bases at J, with 10 bases between. Germline V gene data show CDR1 as SGHTA and CDR2 as FQGNSA. The CDR3 consists of 16 residues. CDR3 DNA sequence: TGTGCCAGCAGCTTAGTGGGTGGGTTAGCCAAAAACATTCAGTACTTC. Its protein is CASSLVGGLAKNIQYF.

The chain combines TRBV7-2 with TRBJ2-4, with 10 bases fitting TRBD2. Germline CDR1 reads SGHTA; CDR2 reads FQGNSA. The CDR3 sequence is 18 residues long. The trim removed 2 bases at V and 0 bases at J, leaving 7 bases unmatched. In DNA, the CDR3 is TGTGCCAGCAGCTTACTAGCGGGAGACGCTGTAGCCAAAAACATTCAGTACTTC. This gives the protein CASSLLAGDAVAKNIQYF.

This clonotype has more than one count but fewer than ten. This rearrangement joins TRBV12-3 or TRBV12-4 to TRBJ2-1; TRBD2 matches 13 bases. J gave up 4 bases and V 6 bases, and 3 bases lay outside the gene matches. This CDR3 comprises 15 residues. For the CDR3, the DNA is TGTGCCAGCAGAGGGACTAGCGGGATTTACAATGAGCAGTTCTTC. It specifies CASRGTSGIYNEQFF.

The DNA of the CDR3 is TGTGCCAGCAGCTTAGTCTTGACGTCCTACAATGAGCAGTTCTTC. It yields the protein CASSLVLTSYNEQFF. The genes are TRBV11-2 and TRBJ2-1; D not certain. Germline V CDR1 and CDR2: SGHAT, FQNNGV. Trimming cost V 1 base and J 1 base, with 8 bases left between them. The CDR3 runs to 15 residues. The whole variable domain, filled in from reference TRBV11-2 and TRBJ2-1, reads EAGVAQSPRYKIIEKRQSVAFWCNPISGHATLYWYQQILGQGPKLLIQFQNNGVVDDSQLPKDRFSAERLKGVDSTLKIQPAKLEDSAVYLCASSLVLTSYNEQFFGPGTRLTVL.

In its sample, this clonotype was seen a few times. The chain couples TRBV7-9 to TRBJ2-3, with TRBD2 identical over 8 bases. The CDR3 runs to 15 residues. V gave up 5 bases and J gave up 2 bases; unmatched junction bases: 6. Germline CDR1 reads SEHNR; CDR2 reads FQNEAQ (reference sequence). In DNA, the CDR3 is TGTGCCAGCAGCCCACCGGGACTAGACACAGATACGCAGTATTTT. Amino acid sequence: CASSPPGLDTDTQYF.

Concerning this clonotype itself: This could be a read error, since a much larger clone is one nucleotide away. This chain uses TRBV6-5 with TRBJ2-5; 13 positions agree with TRBD2. This CDR3 comprises 16 residues. Germline loops: CDR1 MNHEY, CDR2 SVGAGI. V gave up 5 bases and J gave up 11 bases; unmatched junction bases: 14. In DNA, the CDR3 is TGTGCCAGCAGTCCCCGACTAGCGGGGGGCCTTGGGGAGCAGTACTTC. Amino acid sequence: CASSPRLAGGLGEQYF.

In this sample, this clonotype turned up many times. V gene TRBV5-1 combines with J gene TRBJ2-1; D is ambiguous. The CDR3 extends over 11 amino acids. Germline CDR1 reads SGHRS; CDR2 reads YFSETQ. Deletions cut 0 bases from V and 9 bases from J, with 4 bases between. The CDR3 protein is CASSLAGEQFF. CDR3 nucleotide sequence: TGCGCCAGCAGCTTGGCCGGTGAGCAGTTCTTC.

The gene calls are TRBV20-1 and TRBJ1-1, with D perhaps matching TRBD1 (5 bases). This CDR3 contains 13 residues. From germline, CDR1 is DFQATT and CDR2 SNEGSKA (reference sequence). Deletions cut 3 bases from V and 9 bases from J, with 17 bases between. Written as DNA, the CDR3 is TGCAGTGCTAGGGGTGGGGGGGTCCCTCAAGCTTTCTTT. Its protein product is CSARGGGVPQAFF.

The rearrangement uses TRBV7-9 and TRBJ1-6, with a weak D call TRBD1 (6 bases). CDR3 size: 15 residues. Germline V gene lookup returns CDR1 SEHNR and CDR2 FQNEAQ (reference sequence). V gave up 5 bases and J gave up 9 bases, with 17 bases separating them. The CDR3 loop is CASSPDNRAGSPLHF. The CDR3 DNA reads TGTGCCAGCAGCCCCGACAACAGGGCTGGTTCACCCCTCCACTTT.

The V gene is TRBV20-1, the J gene TRBJ1-1; D is possibly TRBD1 (5 bases). The germline V gene has CDR1 DFQATT and CDR2 SNEGSKA (reference sequence). This CDR3 contains 15 residues. The V end was cut by 6 bases, the J end by 1 base, with 18 bases between. CDR3 nucleotide sequence: TGCAGTGCCCCACCTGGAGGGACGCCGAACACTGAAGCTTTCTTT. This codes for CSAPPGGTPNTEAFF.

The chain uses TRBV11-2 and TRBJ2-3; TRBD2 aligns across 7 bases. CDR3 size: 17 residues. With V trimmed by 1 base and J by 6 bases, 13 bases remained unmatched. The germline gives CDR1 SGHAT, CDR2 FQNNGV. This chain's CDR3 is CASSLGEGGGRVDTQYF. In DNA form, the CDR3 reads TGTGCCAGCAGCTTAGGAGAGGGCGGGGGACGGGTGGATACGCAGTATTTT.

This clonotype was detected many times. The chain has TRBV6-5 and TRBJ2-3; D gene ambiguous. V lost 6 bases and J 6 bases, leaving 10 bases between the germline ends. Germline V gives CDR1 MNHEY, CDR2 SVGAGI. CDR3 length: 12 residues. The CDR3 coding sequence is TGTGCCAGCAGGTTCCCGGATGATACGCAGTATTTT. Its protein product is CASRFPDDTQYF.

The V gene is TRBV5-1, the J gene TRBJ2-2, with 9 bases aligning to TRBD1. Germline CDR1 and CDR2: SGHRS and YFSETQ. The CDR3 has 17 amino acids. V was clipped by 4 bases and J by 3 bases; unmatched bases: 10. CDR3 coding DNA: TGCGCCAGCAGCCCATTGATGACAGGGGGTTACACCGGGGAGCTGTTTTTT. Its protein is CASSPLMTGGYTGELFF.